The entry that follows covers one T cell receptor (beta chain) sequence. CDR1 is SNHLY and CDR2 is FYNNEI in the germline V gene. V gave up 2 bases and J gave up 3 bases; unmatched junction bases: 6. This CDR3 comprises 16 residues. These data belong to a study of shared clonotypes between healthy human individuals. Assay: immunoSEQ multiplex PCR; the TCRdb copy retains only in-frame clones and omits some. The sample carries about 1 million clones, about three quarters recorded once. V usage is TRBV2 and J usage is TRBJ2-2; 7 bases map to TRBD2. Sequencing was done on a sample of memory CD4+ T cells sorted from blood. Described subset: CD45RA-negative fraction. The clonotype originates from a man aged 18 to 30 in good health. The CDR3 loop is CASSETLASYTGELFF. The DNA for the CDR3 is TGTGCCAGCAGTGAAACACTAGCGAGCTACACCGGGGAGCTGTTTTTT.